This is a list of T cell receptor beta chains from one sample in a study of blood T cell repertoires in COVID-19. Produced via immunoSEQ multiplex PCR; TCRdb's table is partial and in-frame only. The table has roughly 70,000 clones, roughly 92% seen once. The material sequenced was peripheral blood. Receptors were obtained from a man aged 50-60 years with COVID-19, enrolled during active disease. CDR3s include the opening cysteine and the closing phenylalanine or tryptophan. The D gene is left open where the match is weak.

D	J	V	CDR3	DNA
TRBD1	TRBJ2-7	TRBV5-1	CASSSTTGALSSYEQYF	TGCGCCAGCAGCTCGACTACAGGGGCCCTAAGCTCCTACGAGCAGTACTTC
-	TRBJ1-5	TRBV6-2/TRBV6-3	CASSYSAGISNQPQHF	TGTGCCAGCAGTTACTCGGCAGGGATTAGCAATCAGCCCCAGCATTTT
-	TRBJ2-3	TRBV7-9	CASSSLNGDTQYF	TGTGCCAGCAGCTCCCTAAACGGGGATACGCAGTATTTT
TRBD2	TRBJ2-3	TRBV11-2	CASSLAARPAGSVDTQYF	TGTGCCAGCAGCTTAGCCGCTCGACCAGCGGGATCCGTTGATACGCAGTATTTT
TRBD1	TRBJ2-2	TRBV19	CASSPDRAKGELFF	TGTGCCAGTAGTCCGGACAGGGCTAAGGGGGAGCTGTTTTTT
TRBD2	TRBJ2-2	TRBV19	CASNTWGLADNTGELFF	TGTGCCAGTAACACTTGGGGCCTAGCGGATAACACCGGGGAGCTGTTTTTT
TRBD2	TRBJ2-7	TRBV27	CASSKTGTSGYEQYF	TGTGCCAGCAGTAAAACCGGGACTAGCGGATACGAGCAGTACTTC
-	TRBJ1-5	TRBV27	CASRNSGGLSSNQPQHF	TGTGCCAGCCGTAATTCGGGGGGGCTTTCTAGCAATCAGCCCCAGCATTTT
-	TRBJ1-5	TRBV5-6	CASSLGGLNQPQHF	TGTGCCAGCAGCTTGGGAGGCCTTAATCAGCCCCAGCATTTT
-	TRBJ2-7	TRBV4-1	CASSQARGRQLPYEQYF	TGCGCCAGCAGCCAAGCCAGGGGGAGGCAGCTTCCCTACGAGCAGTACTTC
-	TRBJ1-1	TRBV27	CASSLEAKAFF	TGTGCCAGCAGTTTAGAGGCAAAAGCTTTCTTT
-	TRBJ1-2	TRBV19	CASTHGGKMVRYGYTF	TGTGCCAGTACCCATGGAGGGAAAATGGTTCGATATGGCTACACCTTC
TRBD2	TRBJ2-3	TRBV19	CASSIAGRPTDTQYF	TGTGCCAGTAGTATTGCCGGGAGGCCGACAGATACGCAGTATTTT